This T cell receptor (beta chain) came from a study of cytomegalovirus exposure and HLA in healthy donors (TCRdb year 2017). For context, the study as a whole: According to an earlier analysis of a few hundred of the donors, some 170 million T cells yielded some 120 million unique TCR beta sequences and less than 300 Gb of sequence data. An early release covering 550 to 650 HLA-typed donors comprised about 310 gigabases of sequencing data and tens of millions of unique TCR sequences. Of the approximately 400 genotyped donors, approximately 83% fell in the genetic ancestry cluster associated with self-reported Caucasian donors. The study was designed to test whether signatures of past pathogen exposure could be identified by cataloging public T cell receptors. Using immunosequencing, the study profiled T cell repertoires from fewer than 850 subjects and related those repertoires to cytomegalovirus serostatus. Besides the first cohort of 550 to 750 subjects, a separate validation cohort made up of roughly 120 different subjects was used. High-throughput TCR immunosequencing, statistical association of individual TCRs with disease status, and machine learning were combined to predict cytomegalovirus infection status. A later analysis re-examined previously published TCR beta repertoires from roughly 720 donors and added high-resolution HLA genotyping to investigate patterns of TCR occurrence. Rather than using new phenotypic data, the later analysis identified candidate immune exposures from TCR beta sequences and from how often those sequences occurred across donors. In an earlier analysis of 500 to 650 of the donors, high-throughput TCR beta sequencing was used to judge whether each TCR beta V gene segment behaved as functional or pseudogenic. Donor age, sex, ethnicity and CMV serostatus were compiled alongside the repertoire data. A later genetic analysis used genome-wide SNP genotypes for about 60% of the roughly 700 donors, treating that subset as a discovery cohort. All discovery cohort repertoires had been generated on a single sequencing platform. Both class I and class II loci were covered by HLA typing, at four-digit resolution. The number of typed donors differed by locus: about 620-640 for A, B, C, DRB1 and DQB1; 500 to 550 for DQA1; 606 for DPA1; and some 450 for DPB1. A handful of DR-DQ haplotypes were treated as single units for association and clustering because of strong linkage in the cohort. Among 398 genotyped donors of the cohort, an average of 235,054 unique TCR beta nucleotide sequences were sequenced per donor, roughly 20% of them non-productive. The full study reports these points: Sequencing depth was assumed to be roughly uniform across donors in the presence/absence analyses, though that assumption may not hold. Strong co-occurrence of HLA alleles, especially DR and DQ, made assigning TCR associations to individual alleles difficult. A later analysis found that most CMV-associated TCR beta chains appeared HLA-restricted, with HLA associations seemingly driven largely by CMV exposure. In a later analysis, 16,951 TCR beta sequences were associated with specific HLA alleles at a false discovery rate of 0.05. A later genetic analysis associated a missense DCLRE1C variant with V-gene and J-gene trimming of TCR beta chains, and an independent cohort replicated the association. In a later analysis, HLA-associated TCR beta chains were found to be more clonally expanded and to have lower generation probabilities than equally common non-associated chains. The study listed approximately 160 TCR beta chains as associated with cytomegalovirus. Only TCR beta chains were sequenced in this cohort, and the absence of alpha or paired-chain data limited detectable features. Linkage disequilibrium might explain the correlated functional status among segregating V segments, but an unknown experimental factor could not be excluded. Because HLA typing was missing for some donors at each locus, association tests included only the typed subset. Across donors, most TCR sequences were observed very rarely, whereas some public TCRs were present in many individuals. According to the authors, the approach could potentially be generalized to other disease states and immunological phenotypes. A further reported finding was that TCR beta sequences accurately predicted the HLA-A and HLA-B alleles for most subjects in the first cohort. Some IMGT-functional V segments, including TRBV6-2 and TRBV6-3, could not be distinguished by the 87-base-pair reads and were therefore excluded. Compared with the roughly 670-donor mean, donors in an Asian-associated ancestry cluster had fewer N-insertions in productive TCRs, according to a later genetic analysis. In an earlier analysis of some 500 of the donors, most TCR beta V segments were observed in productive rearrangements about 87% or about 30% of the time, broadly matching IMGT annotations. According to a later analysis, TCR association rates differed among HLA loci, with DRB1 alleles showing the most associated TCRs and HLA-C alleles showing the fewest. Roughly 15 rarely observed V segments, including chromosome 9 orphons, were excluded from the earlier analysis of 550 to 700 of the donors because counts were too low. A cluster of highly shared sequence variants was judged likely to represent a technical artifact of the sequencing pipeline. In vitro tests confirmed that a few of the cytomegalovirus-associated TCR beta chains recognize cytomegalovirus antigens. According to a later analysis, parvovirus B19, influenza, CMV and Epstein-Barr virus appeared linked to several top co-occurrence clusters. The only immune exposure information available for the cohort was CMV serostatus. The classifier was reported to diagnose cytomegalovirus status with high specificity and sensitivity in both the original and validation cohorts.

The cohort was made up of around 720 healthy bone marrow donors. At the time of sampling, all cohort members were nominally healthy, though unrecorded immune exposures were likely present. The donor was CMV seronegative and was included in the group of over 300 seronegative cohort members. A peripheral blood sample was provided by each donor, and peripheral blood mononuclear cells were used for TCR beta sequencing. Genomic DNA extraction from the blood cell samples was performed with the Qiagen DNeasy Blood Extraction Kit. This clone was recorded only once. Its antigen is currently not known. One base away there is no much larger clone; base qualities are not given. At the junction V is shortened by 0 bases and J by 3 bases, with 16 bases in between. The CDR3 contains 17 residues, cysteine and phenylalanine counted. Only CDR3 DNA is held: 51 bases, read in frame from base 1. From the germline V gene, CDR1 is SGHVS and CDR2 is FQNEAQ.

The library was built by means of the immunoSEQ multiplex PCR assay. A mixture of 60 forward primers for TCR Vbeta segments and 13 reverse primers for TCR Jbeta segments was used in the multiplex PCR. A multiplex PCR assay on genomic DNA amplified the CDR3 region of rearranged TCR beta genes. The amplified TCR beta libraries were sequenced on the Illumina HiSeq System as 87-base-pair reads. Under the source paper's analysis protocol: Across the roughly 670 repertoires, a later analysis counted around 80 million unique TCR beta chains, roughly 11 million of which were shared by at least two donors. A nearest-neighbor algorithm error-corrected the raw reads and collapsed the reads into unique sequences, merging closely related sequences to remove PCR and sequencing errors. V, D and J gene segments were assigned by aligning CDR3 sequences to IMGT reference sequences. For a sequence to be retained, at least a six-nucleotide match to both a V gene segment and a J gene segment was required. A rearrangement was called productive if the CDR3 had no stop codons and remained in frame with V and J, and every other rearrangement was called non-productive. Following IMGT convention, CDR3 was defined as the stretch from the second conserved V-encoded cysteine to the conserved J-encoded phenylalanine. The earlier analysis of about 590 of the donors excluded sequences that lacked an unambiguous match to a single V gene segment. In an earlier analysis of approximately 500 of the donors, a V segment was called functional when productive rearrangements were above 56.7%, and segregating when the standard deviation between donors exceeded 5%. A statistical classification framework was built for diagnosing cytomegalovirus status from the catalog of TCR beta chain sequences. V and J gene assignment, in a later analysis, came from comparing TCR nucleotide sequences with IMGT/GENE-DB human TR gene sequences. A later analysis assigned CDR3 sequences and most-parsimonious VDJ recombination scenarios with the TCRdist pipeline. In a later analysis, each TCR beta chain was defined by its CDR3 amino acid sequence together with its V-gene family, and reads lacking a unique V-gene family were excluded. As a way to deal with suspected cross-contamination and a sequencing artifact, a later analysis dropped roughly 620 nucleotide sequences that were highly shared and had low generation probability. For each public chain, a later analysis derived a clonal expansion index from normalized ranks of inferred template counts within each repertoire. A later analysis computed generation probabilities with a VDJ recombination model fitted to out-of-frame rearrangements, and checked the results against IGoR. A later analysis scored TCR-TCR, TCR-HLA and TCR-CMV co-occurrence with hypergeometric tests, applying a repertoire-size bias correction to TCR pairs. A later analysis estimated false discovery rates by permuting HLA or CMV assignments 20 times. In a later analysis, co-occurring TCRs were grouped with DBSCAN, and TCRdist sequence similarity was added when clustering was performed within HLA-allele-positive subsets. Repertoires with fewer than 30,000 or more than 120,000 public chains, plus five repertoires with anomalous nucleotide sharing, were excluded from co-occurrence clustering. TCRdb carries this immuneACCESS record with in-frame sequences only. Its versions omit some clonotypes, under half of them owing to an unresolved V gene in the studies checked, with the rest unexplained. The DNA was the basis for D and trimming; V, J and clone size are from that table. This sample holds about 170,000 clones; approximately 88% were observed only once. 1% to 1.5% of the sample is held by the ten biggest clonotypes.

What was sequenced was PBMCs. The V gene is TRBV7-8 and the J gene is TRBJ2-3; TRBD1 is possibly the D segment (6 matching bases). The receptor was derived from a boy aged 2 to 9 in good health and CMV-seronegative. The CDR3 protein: CASSLALTGSGTDTQYF. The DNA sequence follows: TGTGCCAGCAGCTTAGCGCTTACAGGGTCAGGAACAGATACGCAGTATTTT.